This is a list of T cell receptor beta chains from one sample in a study of neurological immune-mediated disorders. One entry per CDR3 protein results from TCRdb running MiXCR on the 5' RACE reads. The data contain 26,000 or so distinct CDR3 sequences, 12% of them singletons. Input material: PBMCs. These receptor sequences come from a man between 60 and 70 years old in good health. Each CDR3 is given with its conserved first and last residue. A D gene is named only where the DNA matches it firmly. Only part of the rows carry a size: once, few, many, or a class if the clone is expanded.

TRBV20-1	16	.	TRBJ2-5	.	TGCAGTGCCTCCGGGTCCACAGGGTCCGTGCAAGAGACCCAGTACTTC	CSASGSTGSVQETQYF
TRBV5-1	14	many	TRBJ1-1	.	TGCACCAGCAGCTTGGGACCGTCGAACACTGAAGCTTTCTTT	CTSSLGPSNTEAFF
TRBV12-3/TRBV12-4	14	many	TRBJ1-3	.	TGTGCCAGCAGTTTCGGGGTTTCTGGAAACACCATATATTTT	CASSFGVSGNTIYF
TRBV5-1	13	many	TRBJ1-1	.	TGCGCCAGCAGCAGGGGGGTGAACACTGAAGCTTTCTTT	CASSRGVNTEAFF
TRBV5-1	14	.	TRBJ1-1	.	TGCGCCAGCAGCTTGGGTACGGCGAACACTGAATCTTTCTTT	CASSLGTANTESFF
TRBV6-6	14	many	TRBJ2-4	TRBD2	TGTGCCAGCAGTCAACTAGCGGGGAAAAACATTCAGTACTTC	CASSQLAGKNIQYF
TRBV5-1	13	many	TRBJ1-1	.	TGCGCCAGCAGCCCACAGGAGAACACTGAAGCTTTCTTT	CASSPQENTEAFF
TRBV5-6	13	medium-sized	TRBJ2-1	TRBD1	TGTGCCAGCAGCGGATACAGGGGCAATGAGCAGTTCTTC	CASSGYRGNEQFF
TRBV7-9	15	many	TRBJ2-5	TRBD1	TGTGCCAGCAGCTTAGGGACAGGGTTCCGGGAGACCCAGTACTTC	CASSLGTGFRETQYF
TRBV7-2	14	many	TRBJ2-3	TRBD1	TGTGCCAGCAGCATAAACAGGGGAACAGATACGCAGTATTTT	CASSINRGTDTQYF
TRBV4-3	14	few	TRBJ1-1	.	TGCGCCAGCAGCCCCAGCTGGCAGAACACTGAAGCTTTCTTT	CASSPSWQNTEAFF
TRBV28	14	.	TRBJ1-5	.	TGTGCCAGCAACCCCACAGGGACGGGTCAGCCCCAGCATTTT	CASNPTGTGQPQHF
TRBV12-3/TRBV12-4	13	.	TRBJ1-2	.	TGTGCCAGCAGTGTTTCAGGGAACTATGGCTACACCTTC	CASSVSGNYGYTF
TRBV7-2	14	many	TRBJ2-3	TRBD2	TGTGCCAGCCTAGCGGGAGCGAATGCAGATACGCAGTATTTT	CASLAGANADTQYF
TRBV7-9	17	many	TRBJ2-1	TRBD1	TGTGCCAGCAACTTAGCTGTCGGGACAGGCCCCTACAATGAGCAGTTCTTC	CASNLAVGTGPYNEQFF
TRBV20-1	11	many	TRBJ2-5	.	TGCAGTGCTATTAGAAGGGAGACCCAGTACTTC	CSAIRRETQYF
TRBV15	16	many	TRBJ2-6	TRBD1	TGTGCCACCAGCGGGCCGACAGGGGCCGGGGCCAACGTCCTGACTTTC	CATSGPTGAGANVLTF
TRBV11-1	12	many	TRBJ2-7	.	TGTGCCAGCAGCTTACGACACAACGAGCAGTACTTC	CASSLRHNEQYF
TRBV7-8	17	many	TRBJ1-1	.	TGTGCCAGCAGCCGTACCCTATCGGGAGGGGTGAGCACTGAAGCTTTCTTT	CASSRTLSGGVSTEAFF
TRBV5-1	13	.	TRBJ2-3	.	TGCGCCAGCAGCTTTCAGGGCGGAGATACGCAGTATTTT	CASSFQGGDTQYF
TRBV7-8	13	.	TRBJ2-7	.	TGTGCCAGCAGCCCCAGACAAACCTACGAGCAGTACTTC	CASSPRQTYEQYF
TRBV5-6	15	many	TRBJ2-7	.	TGTGCCAGCAGCGTGGGGCCGGGGGCCCATTACGAGCAGTACTTC	CASSVGPGAHYEQYF